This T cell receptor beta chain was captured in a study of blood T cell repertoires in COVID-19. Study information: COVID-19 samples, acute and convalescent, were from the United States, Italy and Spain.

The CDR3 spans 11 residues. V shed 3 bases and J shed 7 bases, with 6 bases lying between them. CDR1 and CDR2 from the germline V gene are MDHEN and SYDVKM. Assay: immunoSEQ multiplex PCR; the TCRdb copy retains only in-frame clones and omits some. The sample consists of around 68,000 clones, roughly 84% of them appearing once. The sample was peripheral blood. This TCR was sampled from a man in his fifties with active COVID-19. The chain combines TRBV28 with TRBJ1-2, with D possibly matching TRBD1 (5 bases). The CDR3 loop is CASSFGGGYTF. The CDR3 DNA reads TGTGCCAGCAGTTTCGGGGGTGGCTACACCTTC.